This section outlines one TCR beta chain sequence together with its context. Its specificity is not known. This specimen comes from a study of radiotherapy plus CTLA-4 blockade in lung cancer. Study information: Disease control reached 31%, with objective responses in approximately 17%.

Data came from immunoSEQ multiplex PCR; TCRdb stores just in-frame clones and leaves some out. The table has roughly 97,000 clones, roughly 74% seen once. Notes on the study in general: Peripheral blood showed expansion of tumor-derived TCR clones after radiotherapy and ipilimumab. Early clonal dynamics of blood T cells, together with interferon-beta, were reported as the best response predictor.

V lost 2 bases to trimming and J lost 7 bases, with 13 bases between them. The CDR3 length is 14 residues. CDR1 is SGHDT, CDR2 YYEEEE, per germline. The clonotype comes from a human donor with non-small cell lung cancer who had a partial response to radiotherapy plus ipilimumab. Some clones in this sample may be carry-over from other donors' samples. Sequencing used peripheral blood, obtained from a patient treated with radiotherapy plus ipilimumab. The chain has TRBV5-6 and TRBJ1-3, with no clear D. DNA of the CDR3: TGTGCCAGCAGCTTTGGAGGATCTCGGAACACCATATATTTT. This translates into CASSFGGSRNTIYF.